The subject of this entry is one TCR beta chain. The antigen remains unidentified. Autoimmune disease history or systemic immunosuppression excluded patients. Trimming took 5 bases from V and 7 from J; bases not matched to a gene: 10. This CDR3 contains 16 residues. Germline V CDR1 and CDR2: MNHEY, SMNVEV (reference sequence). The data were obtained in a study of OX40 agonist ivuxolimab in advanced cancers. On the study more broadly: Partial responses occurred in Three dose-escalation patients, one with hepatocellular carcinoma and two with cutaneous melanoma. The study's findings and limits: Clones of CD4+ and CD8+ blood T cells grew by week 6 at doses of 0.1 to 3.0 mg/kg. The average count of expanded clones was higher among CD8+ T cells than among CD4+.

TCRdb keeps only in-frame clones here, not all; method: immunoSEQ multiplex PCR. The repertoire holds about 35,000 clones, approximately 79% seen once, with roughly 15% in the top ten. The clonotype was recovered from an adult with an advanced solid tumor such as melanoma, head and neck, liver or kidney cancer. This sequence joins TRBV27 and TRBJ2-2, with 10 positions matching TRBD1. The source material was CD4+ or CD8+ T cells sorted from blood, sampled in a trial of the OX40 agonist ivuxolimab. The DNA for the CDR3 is TGTGCCAGCAGTCCGTGGACAGGGGGAGAGGACGGGGAGCTGTTTTTT. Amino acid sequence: CASSPWTGGEDGELFF.